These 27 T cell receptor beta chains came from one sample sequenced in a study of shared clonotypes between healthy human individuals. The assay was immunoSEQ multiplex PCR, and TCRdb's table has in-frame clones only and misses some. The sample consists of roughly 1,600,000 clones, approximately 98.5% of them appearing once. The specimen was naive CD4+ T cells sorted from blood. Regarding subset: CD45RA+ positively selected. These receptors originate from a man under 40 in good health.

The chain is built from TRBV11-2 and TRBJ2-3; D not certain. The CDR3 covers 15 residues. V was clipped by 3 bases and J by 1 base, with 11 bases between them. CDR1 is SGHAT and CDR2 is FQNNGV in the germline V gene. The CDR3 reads CASSFLERGTDTQYF. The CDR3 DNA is TGTGCCAGCAGCTTCCTAGAAAGGGGCACAGATACGCAGTATTTT.

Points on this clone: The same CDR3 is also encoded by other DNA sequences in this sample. DNA for the CDR3: TGTGCCAGCAGCTTGGTCGCAGATACGCAGTATTTT. This codes for CASSLVADTQYF. The chain has TRBV5-4 and TRBJ2-3; D call uncertain. From germline, CDR1 is SGHNT and CDR2 YYREEE (reference sequence). CDR3 size: 12 residues. V shed 0 bases and J shed 4 bases, with 3 bases lying between them.

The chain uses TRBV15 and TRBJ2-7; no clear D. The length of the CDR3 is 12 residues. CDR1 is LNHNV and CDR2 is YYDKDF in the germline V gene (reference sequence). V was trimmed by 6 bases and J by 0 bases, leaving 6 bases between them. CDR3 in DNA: TGTGCCACCAGGGGCGACTCCTACGAGCAGTACTTC. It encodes CATRGDSYEQYF.

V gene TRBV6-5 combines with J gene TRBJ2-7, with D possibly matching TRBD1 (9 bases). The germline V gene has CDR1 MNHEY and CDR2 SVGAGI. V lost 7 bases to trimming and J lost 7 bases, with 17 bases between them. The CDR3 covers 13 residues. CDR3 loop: CASIQGAGGEQYF. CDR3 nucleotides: TGTGCCAGCATACAGGGGGCGGGGGGTGAGCAGTACTTC.

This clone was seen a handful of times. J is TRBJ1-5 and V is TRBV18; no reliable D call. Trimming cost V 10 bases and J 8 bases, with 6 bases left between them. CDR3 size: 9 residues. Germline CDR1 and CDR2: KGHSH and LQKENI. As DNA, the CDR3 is TGTGCCACGGGGAAGCCCCAGCATTTT. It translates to CATGKPQHF.

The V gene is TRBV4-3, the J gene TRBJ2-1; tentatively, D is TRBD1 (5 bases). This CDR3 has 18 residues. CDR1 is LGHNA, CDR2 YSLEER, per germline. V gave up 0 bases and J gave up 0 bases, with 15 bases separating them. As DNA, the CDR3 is TGCGCCAGCAGCCAAGATATCCAGGGCTTAGGCTCCTACAATGAGCAGTTCTTC. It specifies CASSQDIQGLGSYNEQFF.

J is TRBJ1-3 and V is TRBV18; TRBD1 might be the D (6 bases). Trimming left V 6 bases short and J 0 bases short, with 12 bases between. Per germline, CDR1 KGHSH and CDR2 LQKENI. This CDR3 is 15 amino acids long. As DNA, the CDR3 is TGTGCCAGCTCTCAAGGGACACTCTCTGGAAACACCATATATTTT. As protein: CASSQGTLSGNTIYF.

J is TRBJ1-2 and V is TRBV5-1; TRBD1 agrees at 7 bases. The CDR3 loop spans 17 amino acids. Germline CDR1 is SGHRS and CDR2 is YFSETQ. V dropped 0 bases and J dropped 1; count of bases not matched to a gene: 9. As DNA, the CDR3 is TGCGCCAGCAGCTTGGCTCCACTGACAGGGAGTAACTATGGCTACACCTTC. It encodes CASSLAPLTGSNYGYTF. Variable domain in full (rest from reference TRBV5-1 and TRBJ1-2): KAGVTQTPRYLIKTRGQQVTLSCSPISGHRSVSWYQQTPGQGLQFLFEYFSETQRNKGNFPGRFSGRQFSNSRSEMNVSTLELGDSALYLCASSLAPLTGSNYGYTFGSGTRLTVV.

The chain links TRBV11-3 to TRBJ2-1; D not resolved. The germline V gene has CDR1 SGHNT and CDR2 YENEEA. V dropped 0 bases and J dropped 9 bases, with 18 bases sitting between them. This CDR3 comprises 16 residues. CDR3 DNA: TGTGCCAGCAGCTTAGATCCGAGACTCGCGCCCACTGAGCAGTTCTTC. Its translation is CASSLDPRLAPTEQFF. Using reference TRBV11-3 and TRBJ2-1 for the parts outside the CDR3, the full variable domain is EAGVVQSPRYKIIEKKQPVAFWCNPISGHNTLYWYLQNLGQGPELLIRYENEEAVDDSQLPKDRFSAERLKGVDSTLKIQPAELGDSAVYLCASSLDPRLAPTEQFFGPGTRLTVL.

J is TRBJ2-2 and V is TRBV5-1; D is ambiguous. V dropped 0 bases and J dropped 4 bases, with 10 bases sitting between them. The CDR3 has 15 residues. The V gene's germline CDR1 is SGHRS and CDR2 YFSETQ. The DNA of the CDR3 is TGCGCCAGCAGCTTGGCCATTGGGGTCACCGGGGAGCTGTTTTTT. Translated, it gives CASSLAIGVTGELFF.

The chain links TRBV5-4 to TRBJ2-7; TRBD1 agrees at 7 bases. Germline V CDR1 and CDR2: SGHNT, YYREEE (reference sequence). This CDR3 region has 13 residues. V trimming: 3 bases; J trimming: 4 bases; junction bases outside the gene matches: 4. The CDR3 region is CASSSQQGYEQYF. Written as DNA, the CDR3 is TGTGCCAGCAGCTCACAACAGGGGTACGAGCAGTACTTC.

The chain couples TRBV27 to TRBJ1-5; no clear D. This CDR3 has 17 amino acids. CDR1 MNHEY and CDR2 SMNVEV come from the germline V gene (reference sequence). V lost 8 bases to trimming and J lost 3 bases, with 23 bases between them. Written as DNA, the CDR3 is TGTGCCAGCGCACCATGGCTCGCGGTGGGGAACAATCAGCCCCAGCATTTT. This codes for CASAPWLAVGNNQPQHF.

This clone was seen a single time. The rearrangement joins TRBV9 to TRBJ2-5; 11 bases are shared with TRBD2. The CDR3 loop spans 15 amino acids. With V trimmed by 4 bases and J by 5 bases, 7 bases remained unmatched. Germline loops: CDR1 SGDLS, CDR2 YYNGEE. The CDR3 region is CASSKTSGVDETQYF. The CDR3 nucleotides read TGTGCCAGCAGCAAGACTAGCGGGGTCGATGAGACCCAGTACTTC.

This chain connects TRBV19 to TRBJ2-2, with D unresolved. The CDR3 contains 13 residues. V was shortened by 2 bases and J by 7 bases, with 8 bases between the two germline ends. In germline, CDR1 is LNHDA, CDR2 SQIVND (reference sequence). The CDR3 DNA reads TGTGCCAGTAGTATAACTGACGGCGGGGAGCTGTTTTTT. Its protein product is CASSITDGGELFF. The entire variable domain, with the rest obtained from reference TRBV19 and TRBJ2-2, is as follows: DGGITQSPKYLFRKEGQNVTLSCEQNLNHDAMYWYRQDPGQGLRLIYYSQIVNDFQKGDIAEGYSVSREKKESFPLTVTSAQKNPTAFYLCASSITDGGELFFGEGSRLTVL.

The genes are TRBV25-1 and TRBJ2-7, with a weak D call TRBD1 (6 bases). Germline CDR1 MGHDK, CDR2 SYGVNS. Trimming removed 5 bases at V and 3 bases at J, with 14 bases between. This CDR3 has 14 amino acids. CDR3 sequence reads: CASSPRDTYYEQYF. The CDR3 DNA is TGTGCCAGCAGTCCCCGGGACACCTACTACGAGCAGTACTTC.

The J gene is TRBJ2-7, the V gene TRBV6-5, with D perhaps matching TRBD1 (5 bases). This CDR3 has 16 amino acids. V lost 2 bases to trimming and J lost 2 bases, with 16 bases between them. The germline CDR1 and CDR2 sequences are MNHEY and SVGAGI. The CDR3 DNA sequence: TGTGCCAGCAGTTACCCGACTCCCACAGGTGCCTACGAGCAGTACTTC. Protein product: CASSYPTPTGAYEQYF.

The CDR3: CAISPLGGYGYTF. The CDR3, as DNA: TGTGCCATCAGCCCCCTAGGGGGATATGGCTACACCTTC. The chain combines TRBV10-3 with TRBJ1-2; weak D call: TRBD1 (6 bases). CDR1 and CDR2 from the germline V gene are ENHRY and SYGVKD. Deletions cut 6 bases from V and 5 bases from J, with 13 bases between. The CDR3 runs 13 residues.

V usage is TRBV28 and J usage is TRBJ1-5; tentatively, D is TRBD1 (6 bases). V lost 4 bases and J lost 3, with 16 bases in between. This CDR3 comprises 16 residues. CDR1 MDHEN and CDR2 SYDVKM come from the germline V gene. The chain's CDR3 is CASSSHLGQNNQPQHF. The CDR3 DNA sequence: TGTGCCAGCAGTTCTCACCTCGGACAGAACAATCAGCCCCAGCATTTT. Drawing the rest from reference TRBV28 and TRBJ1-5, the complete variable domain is DVKVTQSSRYLVKRTGEKVFLECVQDMDHENMFWYRQDPGLGLRLIYFSYDVKMKEKGDIPEGYSVSREKKERFSLILESASTNQTSMYLCASSSHLGQNNQPQHFGDGTRLSIL.

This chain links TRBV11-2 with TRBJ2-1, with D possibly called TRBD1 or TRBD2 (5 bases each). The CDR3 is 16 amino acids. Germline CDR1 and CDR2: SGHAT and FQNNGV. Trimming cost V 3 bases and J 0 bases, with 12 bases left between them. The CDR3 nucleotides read TGTGCCAGCAGCTTCCGGGGCATCAGCTCCTACAATGAGCAGTTCTTC. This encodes CASSFRGISSYNEQFF.

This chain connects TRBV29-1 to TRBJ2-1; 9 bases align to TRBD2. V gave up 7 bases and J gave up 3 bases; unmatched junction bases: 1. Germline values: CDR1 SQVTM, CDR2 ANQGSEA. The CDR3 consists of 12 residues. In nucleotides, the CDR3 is TGCAGCGGCGGGGGGGACTACAATGAGCAGTTCTTC. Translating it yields CSGGGDYNEQFF.

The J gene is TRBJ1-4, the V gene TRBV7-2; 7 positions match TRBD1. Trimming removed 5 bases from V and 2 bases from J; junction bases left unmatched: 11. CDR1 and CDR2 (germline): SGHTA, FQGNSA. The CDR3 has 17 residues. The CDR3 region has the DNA TGTGCCAGCAGCCCATCGACAGGGTGGGGGACTAATGAAAAACTGTTTTTT. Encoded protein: CASSPSTGWGTNEKLFF.

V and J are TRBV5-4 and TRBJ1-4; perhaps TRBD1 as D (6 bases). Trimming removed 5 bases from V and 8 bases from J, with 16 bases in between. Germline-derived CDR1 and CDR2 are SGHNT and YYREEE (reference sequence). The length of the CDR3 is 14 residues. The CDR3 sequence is CASSREGVVEKLFF. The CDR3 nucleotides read TGTGCCAGCAGTCGGGAGGGGGTTGTGGAAAAACTGTTTTTT.

The chain's CDR3 is CASSSPADPEKLFF. The CDR3 nucleotides read TGTGCCAGCAGCTCTCCGGCGGACCCTGAAAAACTGTTTTTT. The chain is built from TRBV11-2 and TRBJ1-4; D is unclear. Germline lookup yields CDR1 SGHAT and CDR2 FQNNGV. This CDR3 contains 14 residues. V was pared by 4 bases and J by 7 bases, with 13 bases between.

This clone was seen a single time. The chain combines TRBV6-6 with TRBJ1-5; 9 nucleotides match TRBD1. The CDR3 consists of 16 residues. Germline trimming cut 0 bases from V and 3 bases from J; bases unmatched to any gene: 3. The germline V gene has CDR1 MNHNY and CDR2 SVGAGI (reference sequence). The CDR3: CASSYSTGGNNQPQHF. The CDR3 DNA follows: TGTGCCAGCAGTTACTCGACAGGGGGAAACAATCAGCCCCAGCATTTT.

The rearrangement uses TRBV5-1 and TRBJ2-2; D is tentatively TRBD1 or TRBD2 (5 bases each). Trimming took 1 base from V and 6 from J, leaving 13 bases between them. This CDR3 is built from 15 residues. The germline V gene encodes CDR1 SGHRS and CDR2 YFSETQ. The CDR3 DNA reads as TGCGCCAGCAGCTTGTTGAGGGGTGTATCCGGGGAGCTGTTTTTT. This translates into CASSLLRGVSGELFF.

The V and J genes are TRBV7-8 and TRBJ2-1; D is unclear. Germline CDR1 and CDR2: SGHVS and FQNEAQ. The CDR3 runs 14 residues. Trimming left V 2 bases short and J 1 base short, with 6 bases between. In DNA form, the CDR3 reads TGTGCCAGCAGCTTACTGGGGTCCTACAATGAGCAGTTCTTC. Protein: CASSLLGSYNEQFF.

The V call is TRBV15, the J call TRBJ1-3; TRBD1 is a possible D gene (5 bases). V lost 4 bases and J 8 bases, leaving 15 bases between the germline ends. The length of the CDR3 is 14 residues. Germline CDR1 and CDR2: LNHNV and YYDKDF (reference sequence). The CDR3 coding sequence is TGTGCCACCAGCACTCCGGGACTTTCTGACACCATATATTTT. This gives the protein CATSTPGLSDTIYF.